What follows is one TCR beta chain and its context. These data belong to a study of control samples from healthy donors and cancer patients. TCRdb keeps only in-frame clones here, not all; method: immunoSEQ multiplex PCR. The repertoire has around 42,000 clones, around four fifths of them found once; the top ten carry about half. This TCR came from a man in his sixties in good health. Sequenced: blood.

CDR3 bases: TGTGCCAGCAGCTTGTCGGGGGGAGTTAACTATGGCTACACCTTC. As protein: CASSLSGGVNYGYTF. The genes are TRBV5-4 and TRBJ1-2, with D possibly matching TRBD1 (5 bases). Trimming took 1 base from V and 1 from J, leaving 11 bases between them. The CDR3 is 15 residues long. Germline assignment: CDR1 SGHNT and CDR2 YYREEE (reference sequence).